Listed below are T cell receptor beta chains from one sample, sequenced in a study of shared clonotypes between healthy human individuals. Clones were sequenced by immunoSEQ multiplex PCR, and TCRdb holds only the in-frame ones, with some missing. The sample holds about 1,800,000 clones, roughly 95% seen once. Sequenced material: naive CD8+ T cells sorted from blood. The source is a man younger than 35 in good health. Both conserved end residues are trimmed from each CDR3. The size entry is marked missing in some rows and otherwise reads once, few, many or a size class.

v_call clone_size cdr3_aa
TRBV28 once ASTQEGGRYEQY
TRBV9 once ASGNIWETQY
TRBV5-6 NA ASSLGQGQKQY
TRBV7-9 NA ASSYLNADYT
TRBV7-9 NA ASSLYFAGFDETQY
TRBV5-1 NA ASSSGTFYEQY
TRBV7-9 NA ASSSGQGRNGYT
TRBV6-5 NA ASSYSQGVVGEQY
TRBV4-3 NA ASSQEREGLGDTQY
TRBV2 NA ASRSGTSGQETQY
TRBV10-3 NA ASTAPPNYGYT
TRBV6-1 NA ASSEYRWTGGELF
TRBV11-2 once ASSLEGRSPSYEQY
TRBV10-3 NA AISEASEKDEQF
TRBV28 NA ASIGPANYGYT
TRBV28 NA ASSLGGEDSPLH
TRBV5-1 once ASSVSGGTYEQY
TRBV5-1 NA ASSLGAPGDKETQY
TRBV7-6 NA ASSLDFPGTSGTGELF
TRBV7-9 NA ASSLGDWDEDEQF
TRBV28 NA ASSLSPGQGAHEQY
TRBV7-9 NA ASSFAGLAGGKTYNEQF
TRBV5-6 NA ASSKVEQGLLLMETQY
TRBV7-8 NA ASSTTGQAFTGELF
TRBV28 once ASSPGQGYEQY
TRBV4-1 NA ASSQTQGAGYGYT
TRBV27 NA ASSLTQGTDTQY